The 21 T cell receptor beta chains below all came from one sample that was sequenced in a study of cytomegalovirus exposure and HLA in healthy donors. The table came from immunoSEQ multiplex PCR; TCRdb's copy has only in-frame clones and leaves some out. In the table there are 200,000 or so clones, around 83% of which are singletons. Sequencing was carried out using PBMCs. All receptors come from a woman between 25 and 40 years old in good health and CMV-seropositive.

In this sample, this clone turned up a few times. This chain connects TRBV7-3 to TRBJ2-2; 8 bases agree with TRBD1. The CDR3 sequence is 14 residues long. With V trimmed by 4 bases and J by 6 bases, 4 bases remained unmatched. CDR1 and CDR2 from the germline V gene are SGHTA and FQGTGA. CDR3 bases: TGTGCCAGCAGCTCCCAGACAGGGGCCGGGGAGCTGTTTTTT. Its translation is CASSSQTGAGELFF. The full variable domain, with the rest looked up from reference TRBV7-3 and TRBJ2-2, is GAGVSQTPSNKVTEKGKYVELRCDPISGHTALYWYRQSLGQGPEFLIYFQGTGAADDSGLPNDRFFAVRPEGSVSTLKIQRTERGDSAVYLCASSSQTGAGELFFGEGSRLTVL.

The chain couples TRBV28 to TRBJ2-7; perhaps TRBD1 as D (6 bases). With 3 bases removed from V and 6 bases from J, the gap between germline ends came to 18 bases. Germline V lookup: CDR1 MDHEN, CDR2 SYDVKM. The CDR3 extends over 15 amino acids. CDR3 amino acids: CASSFTGTKRREQYF. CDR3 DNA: TGTGCCAGCAGTTTCACCGGGACAAAGCGTCGCGAGCAGTACTTC.

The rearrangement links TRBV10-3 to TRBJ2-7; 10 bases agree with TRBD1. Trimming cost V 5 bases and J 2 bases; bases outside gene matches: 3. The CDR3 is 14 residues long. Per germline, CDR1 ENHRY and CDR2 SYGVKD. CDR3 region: CAISLGQGTYEQYF. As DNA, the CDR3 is TGTGCCATCAGTCTGGGACAGGGGACCTACGAGCAGTACTTC.

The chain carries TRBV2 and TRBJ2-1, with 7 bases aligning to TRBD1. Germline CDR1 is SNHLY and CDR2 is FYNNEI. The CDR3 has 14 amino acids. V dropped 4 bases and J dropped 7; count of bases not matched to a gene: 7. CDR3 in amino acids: CASSVHGTANEQFF. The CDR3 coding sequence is TGTGCCAGCAGTGTTCACGGGACAGCTAATGAGCAGTTCTTC. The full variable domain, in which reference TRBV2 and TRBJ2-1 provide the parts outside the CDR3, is EPEVTQTPSHQVTQMGQEVILRCVPISNHLYFYWYRQILGQKVEFLVSFYNNEISEKSEIFDDQFSVERPDGSNFTLKIRSTKLEDSAMYFCASSVHGTANEQFFGPGTRLTVL.

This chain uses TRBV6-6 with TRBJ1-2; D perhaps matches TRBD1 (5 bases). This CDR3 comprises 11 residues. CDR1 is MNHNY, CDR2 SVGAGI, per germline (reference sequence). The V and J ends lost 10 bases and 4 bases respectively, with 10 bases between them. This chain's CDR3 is CATQGGYGYTF. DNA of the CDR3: TGTGCCACCCAGGGTGGCTATGGCTACACCTTC.

CDR3 protein: CASSYRRATEAFF. The CDR3, as DNA: TGTGCCAGCAGTTACCGCAGGGCCACTGAAGCTTTCTTT. This chain joins TRBV6-5 and TRBJ1-1, with D tentatively TRBD1 (5 bases). The germline V and J ends were trimmed by 2 bases and 4 bases, with 8 bases remaining between them. Germline V lookup: CDR1 MNHEY, CDR2 SVGAGI. The CDR3 is made up of 13 amino acids.

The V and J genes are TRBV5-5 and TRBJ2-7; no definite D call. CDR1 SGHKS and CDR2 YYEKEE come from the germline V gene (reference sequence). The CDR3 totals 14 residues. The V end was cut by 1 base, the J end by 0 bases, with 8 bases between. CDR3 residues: CASSLTRVSYEQYF. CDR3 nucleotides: TGTGCCAGCAGCTTGACACGGGTCTCCTACGAGCAGTACTTC.

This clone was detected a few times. CDR3 sequence: CASSRDSGQPQHF. CDR3 DNA sequence: TGTGCCAGCAGCCGGGACAGCGGTCAGCCCCAGCATTTT. The gene calls are TRBV5-6 and TRBJ1-5, with 7 bases aligning to TRBD1. Unmatched junction bases numbered 4, after V lost 4 bases and J lost 6 bases. CDR1 is SGHDT and CDR2 is YYEEEE in the germline V gene. The CDR3 is 13 amino acids.

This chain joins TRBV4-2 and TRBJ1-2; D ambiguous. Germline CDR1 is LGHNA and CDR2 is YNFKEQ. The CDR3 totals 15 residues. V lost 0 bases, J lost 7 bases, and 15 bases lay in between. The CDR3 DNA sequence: TGTGCCAGCAGCCAAGATCGAACCTTTCCCGGTGGCTACACCTTC. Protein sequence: CASSQDRTFPGGYTF.

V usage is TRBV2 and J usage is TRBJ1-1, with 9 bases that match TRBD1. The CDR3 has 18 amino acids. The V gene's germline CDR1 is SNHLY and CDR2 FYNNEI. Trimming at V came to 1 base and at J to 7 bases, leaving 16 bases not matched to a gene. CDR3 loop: CASSEVIRDRVRLGEAFF. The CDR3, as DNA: TGTGCCAGCAGTGAAGTTATTAGGGACAGGGTTAGACTGGGTGAAGCTTTCTTT. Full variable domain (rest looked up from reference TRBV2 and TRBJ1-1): EPEVTQTPSHQVTQMGQEVILRCVPISNHLYFYWYRQILGQKVEFLVSFYNNEISEKSEIFDDQFSVERPDGSNFTLKIRSTKLEDSAMYFCASSEVIRDRVRLGEAFFGQGTRLTVV.

In DNA form, the CDR3 reads TGTGCCAGCAGCCCATTCACTAGCGGGATTAGCAAAAACATTCAGTACTTC. This codes for CASSPFTSGISKNIQYF. J is TRBJ2-4 and V is TRBV5-6; 10 nucleotides line up with TRBD2. The V segment lost 4 bases and the J segment 3 bases; nucleotides outside the gene matches: 10. The CDR3 is 17 residues long. Germline V gene data show CDR1 as SGHDT and CDR2 as YYEEEE. The whole variable domain, remainder taken from reference TRBV5-6 and TRBJ2-4, is DAGVTQSPTHLIKTRGQQVTLRCSPKSGHDTVSWYQQALGQGPQFIFQYYEEEERQRGNFPDRFSGHQFPNYSSELNVNALLLGDSALYLCASSPFTSGISKNIQYFGAGTRLSVL.

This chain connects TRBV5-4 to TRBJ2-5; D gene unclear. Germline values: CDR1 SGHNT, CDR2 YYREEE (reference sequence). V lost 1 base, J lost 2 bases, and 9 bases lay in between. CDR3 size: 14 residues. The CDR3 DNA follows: TGTGCCAGCAGCTTGATGACTCAGCAAGAGACCCAGTACTTC. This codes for CASSLMTQQETQYF. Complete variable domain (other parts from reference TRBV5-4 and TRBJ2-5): ETGVTQSPTHLIKTRGQQVTLRCSSQSGHNTVSWYQQALGQGPQFIFQYYREEENGRGNFPPRFSGLQFPNYSSELNVNALELDDSALYLCASSLMTQQETQYFGPGTRLLVL.

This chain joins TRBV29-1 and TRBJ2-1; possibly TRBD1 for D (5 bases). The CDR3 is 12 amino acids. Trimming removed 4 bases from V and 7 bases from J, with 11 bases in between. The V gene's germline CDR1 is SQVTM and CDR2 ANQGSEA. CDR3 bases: TGCAGCGTTGGACAGCCTGAGAATGAGCAGTTCTTC. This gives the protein CSVGQPENEQFF.

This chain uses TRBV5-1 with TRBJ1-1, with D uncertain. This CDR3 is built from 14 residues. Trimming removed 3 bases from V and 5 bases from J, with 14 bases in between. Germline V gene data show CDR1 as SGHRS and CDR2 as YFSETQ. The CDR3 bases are TGCGCCAGCAGCTCGACACCTACAGAGACTGAAGCTTTCTTT. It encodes CASSSTPTETEAFF.

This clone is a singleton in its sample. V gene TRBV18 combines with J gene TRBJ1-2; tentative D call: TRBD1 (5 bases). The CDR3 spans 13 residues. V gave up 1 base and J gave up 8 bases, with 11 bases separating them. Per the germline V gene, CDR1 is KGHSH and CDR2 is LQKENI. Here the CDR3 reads CASSPHKKGGYTF. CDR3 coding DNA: TGTGCCAGCTCACCACATAAGAAGGGGGGCTACACCTTC.

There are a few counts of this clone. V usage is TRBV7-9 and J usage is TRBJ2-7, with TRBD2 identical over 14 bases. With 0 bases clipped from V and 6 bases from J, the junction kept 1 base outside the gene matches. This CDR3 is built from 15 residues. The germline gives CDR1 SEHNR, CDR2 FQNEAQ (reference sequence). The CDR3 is CASSLAGLAGVEQYF. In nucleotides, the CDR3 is TGTGCCAGCAGCTTAGCGGGACTAGCGGGAGTCGAGCAGTACTTC.

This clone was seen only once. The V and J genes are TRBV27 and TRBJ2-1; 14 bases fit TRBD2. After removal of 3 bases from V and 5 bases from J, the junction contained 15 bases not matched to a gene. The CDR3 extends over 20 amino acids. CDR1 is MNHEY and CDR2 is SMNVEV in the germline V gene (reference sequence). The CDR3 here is CASSFPRLAGGPGANNEQFF. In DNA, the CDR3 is TGTGCCAGCAGTTTCCCCCGACTAGCGGGAGGGCCCGGGGCAAACAATGAGCAGTTCTTC.

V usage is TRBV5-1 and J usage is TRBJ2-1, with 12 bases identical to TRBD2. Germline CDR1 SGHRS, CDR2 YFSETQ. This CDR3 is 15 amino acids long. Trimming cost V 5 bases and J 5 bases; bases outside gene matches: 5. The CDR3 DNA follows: TGCGCCAGCAGACGGACTAGCGGGGTTGACAATGAGCAGTTCTTC. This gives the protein CASRRTSGVDNEQFF. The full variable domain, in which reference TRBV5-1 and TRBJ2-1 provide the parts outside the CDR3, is KAGVTQTPRYLIKTRGQQVTLSCSPISGHRSVSWYQQTPGQGLQFLFEYFSETQRNKGNFPGRFSGRQFSNSRSEMNVSTLELGDSALYLCASRRTSGVDNEQFFGPGTRLTVL.

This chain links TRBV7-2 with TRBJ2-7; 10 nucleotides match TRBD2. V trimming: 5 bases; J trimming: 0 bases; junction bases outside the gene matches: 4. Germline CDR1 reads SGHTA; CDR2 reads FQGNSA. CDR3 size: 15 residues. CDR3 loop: CASSPGTSVSYEQYF. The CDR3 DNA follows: TGTGCCAGCAGCCCTGGGACTAGCGTCTCCTACGAGCAGTACTTC.

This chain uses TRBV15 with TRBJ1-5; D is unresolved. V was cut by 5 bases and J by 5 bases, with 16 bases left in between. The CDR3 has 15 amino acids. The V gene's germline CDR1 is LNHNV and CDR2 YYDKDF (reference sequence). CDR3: CATSGEGGFYQPQHF. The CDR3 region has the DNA TGTGCCACCAGCGGGGAGGGAGGCTTTTATCAGCCCCAGCATTTT.

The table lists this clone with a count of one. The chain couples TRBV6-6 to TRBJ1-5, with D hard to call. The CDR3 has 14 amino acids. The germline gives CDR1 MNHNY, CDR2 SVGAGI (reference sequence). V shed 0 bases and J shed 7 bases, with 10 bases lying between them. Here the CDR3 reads CASSYSWSGQPQHF. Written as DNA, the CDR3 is TGTGCCAGCAGTTACTCTTGGAGCGGCCAGCCCCAGCATTTT.